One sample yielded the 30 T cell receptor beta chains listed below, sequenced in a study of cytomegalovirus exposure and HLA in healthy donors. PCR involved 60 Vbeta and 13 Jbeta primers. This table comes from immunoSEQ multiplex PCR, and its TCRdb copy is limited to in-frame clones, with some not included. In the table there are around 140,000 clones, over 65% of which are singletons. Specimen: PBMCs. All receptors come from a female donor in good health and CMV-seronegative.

CDR3 DNA: TGCGCCAGCAGCAACAGGACGGCGAACTACGAGCAGTACTTC. Its translation: CASSNRTANYEQYF. The genes are TRBV5-1 and TRBJ2-7; a weak D match, TRBD1 (5 bases). Trimming removed 4 bases from V and 3 bases from J, with 14 bases in between. This CDR3 comprises 14 residues. Germline CDR1 is SGHRS and CDR2 is YFSETQ.

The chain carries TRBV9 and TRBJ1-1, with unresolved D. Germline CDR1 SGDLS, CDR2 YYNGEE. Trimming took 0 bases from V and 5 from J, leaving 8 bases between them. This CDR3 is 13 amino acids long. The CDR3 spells CASSVEERTEAFF. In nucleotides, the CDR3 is TGTGCCAGCAGCGTAGAGGAGAGAACTGAAGCTTTCTTT.

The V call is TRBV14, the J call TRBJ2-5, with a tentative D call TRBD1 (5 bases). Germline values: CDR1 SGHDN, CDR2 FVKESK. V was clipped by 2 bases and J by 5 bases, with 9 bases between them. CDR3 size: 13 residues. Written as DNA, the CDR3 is TGTGCCAGCAGCCAAAACCCAGGGGAGACCCAGTACTTC. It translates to CASSQNPGETQYF.

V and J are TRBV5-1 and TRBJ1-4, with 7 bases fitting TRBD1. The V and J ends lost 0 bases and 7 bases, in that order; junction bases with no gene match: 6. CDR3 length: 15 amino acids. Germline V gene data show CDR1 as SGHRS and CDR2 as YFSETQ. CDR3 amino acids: CASSLGRGLSEKLFF. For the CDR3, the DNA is TGCGCCAGCAGCTTGGGCAGGGGGTTAAGTGAAAAACTGTTTTTT.

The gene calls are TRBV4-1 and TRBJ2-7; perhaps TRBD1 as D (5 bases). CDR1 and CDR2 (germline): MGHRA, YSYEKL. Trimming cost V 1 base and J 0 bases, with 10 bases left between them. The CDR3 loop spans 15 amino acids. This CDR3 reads CASSQVLDSSYEQYF. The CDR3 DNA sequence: TGCGCCAGCAGCCAAGTTTTAGACAGCTCCTACGAGCAGTACTTC.

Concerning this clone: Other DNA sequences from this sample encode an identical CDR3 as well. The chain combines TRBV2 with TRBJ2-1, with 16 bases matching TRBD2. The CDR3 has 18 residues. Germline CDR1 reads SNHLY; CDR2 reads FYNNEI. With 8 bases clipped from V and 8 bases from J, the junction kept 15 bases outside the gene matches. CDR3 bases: TGTGCCAGCCAGGGACTAGCGGGAGGGTGGGTCGGGGGTGATGAGCAGTTCTTC. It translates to CASQGLAGGWVGGDEQFF.

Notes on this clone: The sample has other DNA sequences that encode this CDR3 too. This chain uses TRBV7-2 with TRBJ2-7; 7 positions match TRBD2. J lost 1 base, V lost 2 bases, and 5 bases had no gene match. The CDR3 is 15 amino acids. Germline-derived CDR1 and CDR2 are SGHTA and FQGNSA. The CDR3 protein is CASSLSGGLSYEQYF. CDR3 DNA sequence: TGTGCCAGCAGCTTATCGGGGGGTCTTTCCTACGAGCAGTACTTC.

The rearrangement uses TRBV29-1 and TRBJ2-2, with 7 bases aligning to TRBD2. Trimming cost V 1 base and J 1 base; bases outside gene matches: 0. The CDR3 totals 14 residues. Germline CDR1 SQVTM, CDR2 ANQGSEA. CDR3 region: CSVEGGRNTGELFF. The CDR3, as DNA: TGCAGCGTTGAAGGCGGGAGGAACACCGGGGAGCTGTTTTTT.

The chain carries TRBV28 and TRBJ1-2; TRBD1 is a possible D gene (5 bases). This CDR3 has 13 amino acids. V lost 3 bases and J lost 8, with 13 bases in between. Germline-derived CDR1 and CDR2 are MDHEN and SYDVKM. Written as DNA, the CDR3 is TGTGCCAGCAGTTTGGGGGGAGGGAACGGCTACACCTTC. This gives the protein CASSLGGGNGYTF.

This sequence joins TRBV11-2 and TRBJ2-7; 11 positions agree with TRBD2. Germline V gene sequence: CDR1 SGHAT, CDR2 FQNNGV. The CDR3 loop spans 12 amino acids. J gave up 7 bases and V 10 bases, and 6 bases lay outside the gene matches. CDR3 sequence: CATSGRSGEQYF. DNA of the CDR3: TGTGCCACTAGCGGGAGGTCGGGAGAGCAGTACTTC.

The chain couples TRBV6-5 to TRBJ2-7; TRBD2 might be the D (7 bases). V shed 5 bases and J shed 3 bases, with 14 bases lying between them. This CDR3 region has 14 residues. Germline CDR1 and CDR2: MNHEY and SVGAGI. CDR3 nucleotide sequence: TGTGCCAGCAGTGAAGGGGGGGTACTCTACGAGCAGTACTTC. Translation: CASSEGGVLYEQYF.

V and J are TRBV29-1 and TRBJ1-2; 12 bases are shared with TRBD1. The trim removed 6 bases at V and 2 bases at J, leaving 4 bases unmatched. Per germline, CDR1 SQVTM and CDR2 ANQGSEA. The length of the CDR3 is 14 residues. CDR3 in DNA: TGCAGCGTAGGGACAGGGGGCCTAAACTATGGCTACACCTTC. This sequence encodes CSVGTGGLNYGYTF.

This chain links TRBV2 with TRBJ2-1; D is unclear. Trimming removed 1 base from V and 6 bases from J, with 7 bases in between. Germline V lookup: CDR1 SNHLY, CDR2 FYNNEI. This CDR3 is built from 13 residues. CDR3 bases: TGTGCCAGCAGTGAAGAGTTCGGCAATGAGCAGTTCTTC. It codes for CASSEEFGNEQFF. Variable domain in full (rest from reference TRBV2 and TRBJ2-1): EPEVTQTPSHQVTQMGQEVILRCVPISNHLYFYWYRQILGQKVEFLVSFYNNEISEKSEIFDDQFSVERPDGSNFTLKIRSTKLEDSAMYFCASSEEFGNEQFFGPGTRLTVL.

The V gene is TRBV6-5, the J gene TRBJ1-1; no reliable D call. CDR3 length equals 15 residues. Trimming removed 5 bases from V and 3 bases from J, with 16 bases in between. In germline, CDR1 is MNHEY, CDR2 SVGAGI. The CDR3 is CASSTSGLADTEAFF. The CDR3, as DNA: TGTGCCAGCAGTACCTCTGGACTGGCGGACACTGAAGCTTTCTTT.

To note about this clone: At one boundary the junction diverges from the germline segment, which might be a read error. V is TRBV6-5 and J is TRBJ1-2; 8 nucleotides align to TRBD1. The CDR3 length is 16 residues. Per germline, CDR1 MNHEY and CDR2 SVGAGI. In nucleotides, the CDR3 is TGTGCCAGCAGCTACCATTCCGGACAGGGATCGTATGGCTACCCCTTC. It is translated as CASSYHSGQGSYGYPF.

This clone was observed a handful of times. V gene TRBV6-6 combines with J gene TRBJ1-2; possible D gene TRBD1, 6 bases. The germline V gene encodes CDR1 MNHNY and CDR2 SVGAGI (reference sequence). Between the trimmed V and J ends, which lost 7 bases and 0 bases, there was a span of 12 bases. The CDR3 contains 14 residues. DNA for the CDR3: TGTGCCAGCACATTCACAGGGACTAACTATGGCTACACCTTC. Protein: CASTFTGTNYGYTF.

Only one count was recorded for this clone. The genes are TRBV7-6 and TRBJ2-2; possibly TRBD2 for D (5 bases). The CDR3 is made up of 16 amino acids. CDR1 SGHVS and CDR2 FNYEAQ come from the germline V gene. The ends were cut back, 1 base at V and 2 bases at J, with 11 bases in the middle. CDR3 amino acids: CASSLDPGLNTGELFF. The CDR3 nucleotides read TGTGCCAGCAGCTTAGACCCAGGACTTAACACCGGGGAGCTGTTTTTT. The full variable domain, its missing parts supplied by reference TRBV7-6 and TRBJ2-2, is GAGVSQSPRYKVTKRGQDVALRCDPISGHVSLYWYRQALGQGPEFLTYFNYEAQQDKSGLPNDRFSAERPEGSISTLTIQRTEQRDSAMYRCASSLDPGLNTGELFFGEGSRLTVL.

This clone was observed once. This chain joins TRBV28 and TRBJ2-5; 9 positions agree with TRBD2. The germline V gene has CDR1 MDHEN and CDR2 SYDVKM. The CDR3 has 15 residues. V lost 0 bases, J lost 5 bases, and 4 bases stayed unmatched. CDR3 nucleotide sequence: TGTGCCAGCAGTTTATGGACTAGCGGTCAGGAGACCCAGTACTTC. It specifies CASSLWTSGQETQYF.

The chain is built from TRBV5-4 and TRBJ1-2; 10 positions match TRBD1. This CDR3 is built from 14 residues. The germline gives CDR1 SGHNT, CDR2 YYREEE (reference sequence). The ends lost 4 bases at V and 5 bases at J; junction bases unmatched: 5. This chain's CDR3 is CASSPPGQGYGYTF. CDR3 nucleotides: TGTGCCAGCAGCCCCCCGGGACAGGGGTATGGCTACACCTTC.

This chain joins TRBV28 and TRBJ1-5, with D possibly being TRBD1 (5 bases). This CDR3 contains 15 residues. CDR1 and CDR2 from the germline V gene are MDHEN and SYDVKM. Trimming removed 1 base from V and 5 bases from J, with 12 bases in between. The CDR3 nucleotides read TGTGCCAGCAGTTTATATTTGAAGGGGCATCAGCCCCAGCATTTT. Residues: CASSLYLKGHQPQHF.

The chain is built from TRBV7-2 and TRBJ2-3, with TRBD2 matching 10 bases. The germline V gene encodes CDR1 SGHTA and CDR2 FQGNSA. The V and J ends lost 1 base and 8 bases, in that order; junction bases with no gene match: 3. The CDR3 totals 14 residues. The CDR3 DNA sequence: TGTGCCAGCAGCTTAGAAGCTAGCGGGAGTACGCAGTATTTT. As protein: CASSLEASGSTQYF.

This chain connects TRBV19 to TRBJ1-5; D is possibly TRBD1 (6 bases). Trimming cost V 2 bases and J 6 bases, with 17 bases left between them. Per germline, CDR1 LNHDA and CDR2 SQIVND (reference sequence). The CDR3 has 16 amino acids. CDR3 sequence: CASSIHAGTLVQPQHF. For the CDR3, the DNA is TGTGCCAGTAGTATACACGCCGGGACATTAGTTCAGCCCCAGCATTTT. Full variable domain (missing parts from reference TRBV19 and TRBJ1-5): DGGITQSPKYLFRKEGQNVTLSCEQNLNHDAMYWYRQDPGQGLRLIYYSQIVNDFQKGDIAEGYSVSREKKESFPLTVTSAQKNPTAFYLCASSIHAGTLVQPQHFGDGTRLSIL.

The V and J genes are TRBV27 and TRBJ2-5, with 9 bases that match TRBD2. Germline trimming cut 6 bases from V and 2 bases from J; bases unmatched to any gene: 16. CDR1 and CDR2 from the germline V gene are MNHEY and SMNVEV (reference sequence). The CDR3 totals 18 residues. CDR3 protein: CASSLTHRLAGRQETQYF. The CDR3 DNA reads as TGTGCCAGCAGCCTGACCCATCGGCTAGCGGGACGTCAAGAGACCCAGTACTTC.

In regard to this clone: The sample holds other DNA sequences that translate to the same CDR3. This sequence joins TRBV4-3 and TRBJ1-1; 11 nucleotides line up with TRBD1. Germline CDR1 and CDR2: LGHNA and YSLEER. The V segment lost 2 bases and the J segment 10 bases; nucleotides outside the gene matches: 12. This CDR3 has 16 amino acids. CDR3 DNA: TGCGCCAGCAGCCAAAACACCGGGACAGGGGGTGGGGGAGCTTTCTTT. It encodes CASSQNTGTGGGGAFF.

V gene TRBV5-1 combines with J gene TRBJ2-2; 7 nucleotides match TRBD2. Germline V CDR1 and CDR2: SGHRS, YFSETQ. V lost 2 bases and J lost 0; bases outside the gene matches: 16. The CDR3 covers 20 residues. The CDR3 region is CASSFKPMTSRRTNTGELFF. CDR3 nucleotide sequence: TGCGCCAGCAGCTTCAAACCAATGACTAGCCGAAGAACGAACACCGGGGAGCTGTTTTTT.

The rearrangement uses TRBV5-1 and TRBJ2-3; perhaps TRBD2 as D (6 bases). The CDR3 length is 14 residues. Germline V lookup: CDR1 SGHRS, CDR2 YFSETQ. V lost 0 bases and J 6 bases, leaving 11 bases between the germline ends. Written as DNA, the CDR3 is TGCGCCAGCAGCTTGGCTAGCGCTCGCGATACGCAGTATTTT. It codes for CASSLASARDTQYF.

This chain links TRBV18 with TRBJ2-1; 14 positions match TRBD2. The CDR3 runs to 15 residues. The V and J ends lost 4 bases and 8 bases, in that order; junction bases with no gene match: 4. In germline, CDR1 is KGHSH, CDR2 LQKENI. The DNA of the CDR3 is TGTGCCAGCTCACTGGGACTAGCGGGAGTCGATGAGCAGTTCTTC. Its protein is CASSLGLAGVDEQFF.

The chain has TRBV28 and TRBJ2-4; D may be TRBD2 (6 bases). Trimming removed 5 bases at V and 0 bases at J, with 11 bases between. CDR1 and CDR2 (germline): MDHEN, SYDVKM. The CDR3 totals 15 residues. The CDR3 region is CASSPPGVAKNIQYF. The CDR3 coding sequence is TGTGCCAGCAGTCCTCCGGGGGTAGCCAAAAACATTCAGTACTTC. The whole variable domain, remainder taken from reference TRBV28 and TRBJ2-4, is DVKVTQSSRYLVKRTGEKVFLECVQDMDHENMFWYRQDPGLGLRLIYFSYDVKMKEKGDIPEGYSVSREKKERFSLILESASTNQTSMYLCASSPPGVAKNIQYFGAGTRLSVL.

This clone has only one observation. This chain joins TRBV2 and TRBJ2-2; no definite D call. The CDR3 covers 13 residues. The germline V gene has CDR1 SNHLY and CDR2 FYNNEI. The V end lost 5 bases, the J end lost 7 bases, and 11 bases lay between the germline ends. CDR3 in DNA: TGTGCCAGCAGTCCTACCACAGACGGGGAGCTGTTTTTT. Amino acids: CASSPTTDGELFF.

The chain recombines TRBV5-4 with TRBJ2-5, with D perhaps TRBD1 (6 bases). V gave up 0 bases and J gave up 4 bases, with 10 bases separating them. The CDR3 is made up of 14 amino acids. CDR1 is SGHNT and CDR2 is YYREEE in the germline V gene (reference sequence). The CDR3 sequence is CASSLGQGRETQYF. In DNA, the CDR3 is TGTGCCAGCAGCTTGGGGCAGGGGAGAGAGACCCAGTACTTC.